The rows below give T cell receptor beta chains drawn from one sample of a study of glioma-infiltrating T cells. TCRdb recomputed calls from the multiplex PCR reads with MiXCR, one row per CDR3 protein. The sample contains around 97,000 distinct CDR3 sequences, about 30% of which appear only once. The sample comprised glioma tissue, nonneoplastic brain tissue, or PBMCs (not recorded which). The receptors stem from a human donor with low-grade glioma or glioblastoma, undergoing nonglioma brain surgery, or in good health (not recorded which). Each CDR3 is given with its conserved first and last residue. A D gene is named only where the DNA matches it firmly. Expanded clones get a size class; other rows say once, few or many, or leave the size out.

V	J	size	D	CDR3	DNA
TRBV28	TRBJ1-2	many	TRBD1	CASRKPGQGSRGYTF	TGTGCCAGCAGGAAACCGGGACAGGGAAGTAGGGGCTACACCTTC
TRBV5-1	TRBJ2-1	few	TRBD1	CASTQTGYNEQFF	TGCGCCAGCACCCAGACAGGGTACAATGAGCAGTTCTTC
TRBV10-2	TRBJ2-5	many	.	CASTPSPQETQYF	TGCGCCAGCACCCCGTCCCCCCAAGAGACCCAGTACTTC
TRBV7-2	TRBJ2-1	many	.	CASSSPQGQLLSYNEQFF	TGTGCCAGCAGCTCCCCTCAGGGGCAGCTCCTCTCCTACAATGAGCAGTTCTTC
TRBV7-2	TRBJ2-5	few	.	CASSLEAVRIGTQYF	TGTGCCAGCAGCTTAGAGGCCGTCCGTATAGGGACCCAGTACTTC
TRBV3-1	TRBJ1-1	.	.	CASSLEGVKNEAFF	TGTGCCAGCAGCCTTGAGGGGGTGAAAAATGAAGCTTTCTTT
TRBV6-1	TRBJ2-3	many	TRBD2	CASKYSGGRTDTQYF	TGTGCCAGCAAGTATAGCGGGGGTCGCACAGATACGCAGTATTTT
TRBV7-2	TRBJ2-7	many	.	CASSVGGPYEQYF	TGTGCCAGCAGCGTCGGTGGGCCCTACGAGCAGTACTTC
TRBV11-1	TRBJ2-7	.	.	CASTPRSRGDGEQYF	TGTGCCAGCACCCCACGATCGAGGGGAGATGGCGAGCAGTACTTC
TRBV7-2	TRBJ1-4	many	.	CASSPKSGEKLFF	TGTGCCAGCAGCCCGAAATCGGGCGAAAAACTGTTTTTT
TRBV14	TRBJ1-2	.	.	CASSQVVGVGYTF	TGTGCCAGCAGCCAAGTTGTTGGGGTAGGCTACACCTTC
TRBV12-3/TRBV12-4	TRBJ1-1	many	.	CASTANPDPEAFF	TGTGCCAGCACTGCTAACCCGGACCCTGAAGCTTTCTTT
TRBV7-2	TRBJ1-2	.	.	CASSLYNNYGCTF	TGTGCCAGCAGCTTATATAATAACTATGGCTGCACCTTC
TRBV19	TRBJ2-4	few	TRBD2	CATNSGGPPKNIQYF	TGTGCCACCAATAGCGGGGGCCCTCCCAAAAACATTCAGTACTTC
TRBV19	TRBJ2-5	many	.	CASSPSEETQYF	TGTGCCAGTAGTCCTAGCGAAGAGACCCAGTACTTC
TRBV7-2	TRBJ2-3	many	.	CASSLGLRTDTQYF	TGTGCCAGCAGCTTAGGTTTGCGGACAGATACGCAGTATTTT
TRBV20-1	TRBJ2-1	many	TRBD2	CSAGPPAGGNNEQFF	TGCAGTGCTGGCCCCCCCGCGGGGGGGAACAATGAGCAGTTCTTC
TRBV7-2	TRBJ2-7	many	.	CASSLGEILGEQYF	TGTGCCAGCAGCTTAGGAGAGATTCTGGGCGAGCAGTACTTC
TRBV20-1	TRBJ1-2	many	.	CSARDLEGGWITHYGYTF	TGCAGTGCTAGAGATTTAGAGGGAGGATGGATTACCCACTATGGCTACACCTTC
TRBV4-2	TRBJ2-4	few	TRBD1	CASSQDFGDRDIQYF	TGTGCCAGCAGCCAAGATTTCGGGGACAGGGACATTCAGTACTTC
TRBV30	TRBJ2-5	few	.	CAWSVVHSGEETQYF	TGTGCCTGGAGTGTAGTCCACTCGGGCGAAGAGACCCAGTACTTC
TRBV5-5	TRBJ2-3	.	.	CASSLRGALITDTQYF	TGTGCCAGCAGCTTGAGAGGGGCCCTTATCACAGATACGCAGTATTTT
TRBV4-3	TRBJ2-1	.	TRBD2	CASSLTRSGGTTNEQFF	TGCGCCAGCAGCCTAACACGAAGCGGGGGGACCACGAATGAGCAGTTCTTC
TRBV11-2	TRBJ1-2	.	.	CASSGVTDIHF	TGTGCCAGCAGCGGGGTCACTGACATACACTTC
TRBV6-4	TRBJ1-6	many	.	CASSDEFLANSPLHF	TGTGCCAGCAGTGACGAGTTCCTGGCCAATTCACCCCTCCACTTT
TRBV7-2	TRBJ1-2	many	TRBD1	CASSFEMTGFGYTF	TGTGCCAGCAGCTTTGAGATGACAGGGTTTGGCTACACCTTC
TRBV19	TRBJ1-2	many	.	CASKEPNYGYTF	TGTGCCAGTAAGGAGCCAAACTATGGCTACACCTTC
TRBV6-5	TRBJ1-2	.	.	CASSETLTASANVYTF	TGTGCCAGCAGTGAAACTCTTACGGCCTCTGCCAATGTCTACACCTTC
TRBV10-3	TRBJ1-1	many	.	CAISGGENTEAFF	TGTGCCATCAGTGGTGGTGAGAACACTGAAGCTTTCTTT
TRBV2	TRBJ2-7	many	.	CASSEPYEQYF	TGTGCCAGCAGTGAACCCTACGAGCAGTACTTC
TRBV27	TRBJ2-7	many	.	CASSFGQTVEQYF	TGTGCCAGCAGTTTTGGTCAGACCGTCGAGCAGTACTTC
TRBV12-3/TRBV12-4	TRBJ2-5	few	.	CASSLYSGQETQYF	TGTGCCAGCAGTTTATACAGCGGACAAGAGACCCAGTACTTC
TRBV28	TRBJ1-3	many	.	CASSLGHLNTIYF	TGTGCCAGCAGTTTAGGACATTTAAACACCATATATTTT
TRBV6-1	TRBJ2-1	once	TRBD2	CASIEDVLAHTNEQFF	TGTGCCAGCATCGAAGACGTACTAGCGCATACCAATGAGCAGTTCTTC
TRBV20-1	TRBJ2-5	many	TRBD1	CSARLSQGVTQYF	TGCAGTGCTAGATTATCGCAGGGGGTGACCCAGTACTTC
TRBV28	TRBJ1-5	many	.	CASSERGQPQHF	TGTGCCAGCAGCGAAAGGGGTCAGCCCCAGCATTTT
TRBV27	TRBJ2-1	many	TRBD1	CASRLGQSMNEQFF	TGTGCCAGCAGATTGGGACAGAGTATGAATGAGCAGTTCTTC
TRBV6-1	TRBJ2-3	many	.	CASRGGLHHSDTQYF	TGTGCCAGCAGGGGGGGCCTCCACCACAGCGATACGCAGTATTTT
TRBV9	TRBJ1-2	few	TRBD1	CASSATGQGAYGYTF	TGTGCCAGCAGCGCAACGGGACAGGGGGCTTATGGCTACACCTTC